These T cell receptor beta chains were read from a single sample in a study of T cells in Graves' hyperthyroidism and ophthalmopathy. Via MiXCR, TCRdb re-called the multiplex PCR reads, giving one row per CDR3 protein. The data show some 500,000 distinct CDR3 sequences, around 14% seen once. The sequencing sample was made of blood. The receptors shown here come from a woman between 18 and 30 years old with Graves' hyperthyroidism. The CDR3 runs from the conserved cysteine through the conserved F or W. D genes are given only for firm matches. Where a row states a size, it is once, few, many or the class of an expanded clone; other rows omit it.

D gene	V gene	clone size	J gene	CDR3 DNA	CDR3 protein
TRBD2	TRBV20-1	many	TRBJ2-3	TGCAGTGGATTACCGGGACTAGCGGGAGTTGTAGATACGCAGTATTTT	CSGLPGLAGVVDTQYF
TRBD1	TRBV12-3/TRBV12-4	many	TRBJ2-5	TGTGCCAGCAGTCCTTCGGACAGGAGCCAAGAGACCCAGTACTTC	CASSPSDRSQETQYF
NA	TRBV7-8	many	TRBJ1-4	TGTGCCAGCAGCTTAAGAGGGATTTCAACTAATGAAAAACTGTTTTTT	CASSLRGISTNEKLFF
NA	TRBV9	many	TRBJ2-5	TGTGCCAGCAGCGCGGACCCACGAGCGGAGACCCAGTACTTC	CASSADPRAETQYF
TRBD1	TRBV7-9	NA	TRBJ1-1	TGTGCCAGCAGCCCCAGAAGGGGGCACACTGAAGCTTTCTTT	CASSPRRGHTEAFF
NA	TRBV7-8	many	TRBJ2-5	TGTGCCAGCAGCTTCCTTGAGGTATCGTCGTTGTACTTC	CASSFLEVSSLYF
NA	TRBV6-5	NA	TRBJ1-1	TGTGCCAGCAGTTTCCGGGACCCGGCCCTCCGTGAAGCTTTCTTT	CASSFRDPALREAFF
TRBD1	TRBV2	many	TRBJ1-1	TGTGCCAGCATTGAGACAGGGCGCACTGAAGCTTTCTTT	CASIETGRTEAFF
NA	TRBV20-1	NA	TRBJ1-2	TGCAGTGCTATCCAGGGAAATAACTATGGCTACACCTTC	CSAIQGNNYGYTF
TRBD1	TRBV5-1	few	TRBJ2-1	TGCGCCAGCAGCTTGGGGACAGGGGGCGGCCCCTACAATGAGCAGTTCTTC	CASSLGTGGGPYNEQFF
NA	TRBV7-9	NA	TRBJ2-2	TGTGCCAGCAGCTTGTTACCCCCGACCTCGAAGGACACCGGGGAGCTGTTTTTT	CASSLLPPTSKDTGELFF
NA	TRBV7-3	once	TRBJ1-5	TGTGCCAGCAGCTTAAGCCTGGGACATCCGGAAAATCCGCCCCAGCATTTT	CASSLSLGHPENPPQHF
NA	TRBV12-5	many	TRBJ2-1	TGTGCTAGTGGTCCTGGATATTCCTCCTACAATGAGCAGTTCTTC	CASGPGYSSYNEQFF
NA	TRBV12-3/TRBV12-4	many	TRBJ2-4	TGTGCCAGCACCCTGGACGGAGCCAAAAACATTCAGTACTTC	CASTLDGAKNIQYF
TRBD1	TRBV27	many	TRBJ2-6	TGTGCCAGCAGGGAACAGGGGAAAGCTGGGGCCAACGTCCTGACTTTC	CASREQGKAGANVLTF
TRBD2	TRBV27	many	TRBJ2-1	TGTGCCAGCAGTTCCTGGACTAGCGGAGGGATCGCTGATGAGCAGTTCTTC	CASSSWTSGGIADEQFF
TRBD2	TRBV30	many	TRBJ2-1	TGTGCCTGGAGTGATACAAGCCCTACCGGACTAGCGGCTAGGAATGAGCAGTTCTTC	CAWSDTSPTGLAARNEQFF
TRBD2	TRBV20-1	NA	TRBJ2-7	TGCAGTGGGAGAGACGGGAGGGCCTCCTACGAGCAGTACTTC	CSGRDGRASYEQYF
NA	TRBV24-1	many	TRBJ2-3	TGTGCCACCAGCGAACCAACCGCAGGGGGCACAGATACGCAGTATTTT	CATSEPTAGGTDTQYF
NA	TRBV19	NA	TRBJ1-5	TGTGCCAGTAGTATGGGGTTGTTTGGCAATCAGCCCCAGCATTTT	CASSMGLFGNQPQHF
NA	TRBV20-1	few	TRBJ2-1	TGCAGTGCGACCAAAGCTCCTAGCTCCTACAATGAGCAGTTCTTC	CSATKAPSSYNEQFF
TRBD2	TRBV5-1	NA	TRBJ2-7	TGCGCCAGCAGCCTCGTGGGTAGCGGGGCCTCCTACGAGCAGTACTTC	CASSLVGSGASYEQYF
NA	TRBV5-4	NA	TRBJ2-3	TGTGCCAGCAGCTTGGTTAGGGACACACGGACAGATACGCAGTATTTT	CASSLVRDTRTDTQYF
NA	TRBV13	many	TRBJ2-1	TGTGCCAGCACCACTAACTACAATGAGCAGTTCTTC	CASTTNYNEQFF
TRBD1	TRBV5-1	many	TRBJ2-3	TGCGCCAGCAGCGTGGGACAGTTTGATACGCAGTATTTT	CASSVGQFDTQYF
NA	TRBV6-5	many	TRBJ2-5	TGTGCCAGCAGTTACAACCACCAAGAGACCCAGTACTTC	CASSYNHQETQYF
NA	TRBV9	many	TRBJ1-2	TGTGCCAGCAGCTCCAGGCTGGGAGGGGGGGGATATGGCTACACCTTC	CASSSRLGGGGYGYTF
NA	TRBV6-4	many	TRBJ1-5	TGTGCCAGCAGTGAGGGGAGCAATCAGCCCCAGCATTTT	CASSEGSNQPQHF
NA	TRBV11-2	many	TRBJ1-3	TGTGCCAGCAGCTCCCTCCGCTCTGGAAACACCATATATTTT	CASSSLRSGNTIYF
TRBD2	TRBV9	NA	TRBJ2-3	TGTGCCAGCAGCCCCCGACTAGCGAGCACAGATACGCAGTATTTT	CASSPRLASTDTQYF
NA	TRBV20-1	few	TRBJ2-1	TGCAGTGCTCCTCAAAGCGCCTACTCCTACAATGAGCAGTTCTTC	CSAPQSAYSYNEQFF
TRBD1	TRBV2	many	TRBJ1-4	TGTGCCAGCAGTGGACAGGGTACGAGCGAAAAACTGTTTTTT	CASSGQGTSEKLFF
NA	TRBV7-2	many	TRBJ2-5	TGTGCCAGCAGCTTACAGGGTTTGGCGCAGGAGACCCAGTACTTC	CASSLQGLAQETQYF
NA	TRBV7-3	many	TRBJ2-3	TGTGCCAGCAGCCTACCGGTGTTAGGAGGCACAGATACGCAGTATTTT	CASSLPVLGGTDTQYF
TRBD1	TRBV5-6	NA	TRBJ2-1	TGTGCCAGCAGCTCACAGGGGGTTCCGTACAATGAGCAGTTCTTC	CASSSQGVPYNEQFF
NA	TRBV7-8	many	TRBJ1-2	TGTGCCAGCAGCTTAGCGTGGGCAGCTGGCTACACCTTC	CASSLAWAAGYTF
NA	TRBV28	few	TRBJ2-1	TGTGCCAGCAGTTTCCCACGGGGCGGTGAGCAGTTCTTC	CASSFPRGGEQFF
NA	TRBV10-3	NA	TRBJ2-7	TGTGCCATCAGTGAATCCGACGGAACCTACGAGCAGTACTTC	CAISESDGTYEQYF
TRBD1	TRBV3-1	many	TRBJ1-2	TGTGCCAGCAGCCAAGAGTTGTTGGGACAGTCTCGCTATGGCTACACCTTC	CASSQELLGQSRYGYTF
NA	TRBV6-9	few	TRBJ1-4	TGTGCCACCTCATTGTCCAGGTCGTCTAATGAAAAACTGTTTTTT	CATSLSRSSNEKLFF
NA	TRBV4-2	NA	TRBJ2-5	TGTGCCAGCAGCCAAGATGGGGCGGGTCCCAAGCAGGAGACCCAGTACTTC	CASSQDGAGPKQETQYF
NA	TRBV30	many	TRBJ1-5	TGTGCCTGGAGTAACGGCAATAGCAATCAGCCCCAGCATTTT	CAWSNGNSNQPQHF
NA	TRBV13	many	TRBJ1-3	TGTGCCAGCAGCTCCCAAGTAAACACCATATATTTT	CASSSQVNTIYF
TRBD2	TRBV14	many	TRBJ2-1	TGTGCCAGCAGCTGGAGACTAGCGGGTAATGAGCAGTTCTTC	CASSWRLAGNEQFF
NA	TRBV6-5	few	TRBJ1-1	TGTGCCAGCAGTTACGACGTCAGGACGAACACTGAAGCTTTCTTT	CASSYDVRTNTEAFF
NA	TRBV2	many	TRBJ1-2	TGTGCCAGCAGTGATTGGGCCGAGAATGGCTACACCTTC	CASSDWAENGYTF
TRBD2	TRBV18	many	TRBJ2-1	TGTGCCAGCTCACCAGGGATGGACTTAGCGGGAGTTTTCAATGAGCAGTTCTTC	CASSPGMDLAGVFNEQFF
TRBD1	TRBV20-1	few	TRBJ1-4	TGCAGTGCTAGGGCAGGGGGCGTTTCTAATGAAAAACTGTTTTTT	CSARAGGVSNEKLFF